This T cell receptor (beta chain) was observed in a study of control samples from healthy donors and cancer patients. Assay: immunoSEQ multiplex PCR; the TCRdb copy retains only in-frame clones and omits some. The sample consists of around 100,000 clones, around 89% of them appearing once. This CDR3 spans 12 amino acids. Germline V gene lookup returns CDR1 LGHDT and CDR2 YNNKEL (reference sequence). V lost 3 bases, J lost 7 bases, and 10 bases lay in between. The clonotype comes from a man aged 55 to 70 with lung cancer. The chain is built from TRBV3-1 (or the pseudogene TRBV3-2) and TRBJ2-7, with D possibly matching TRBD1 (6 bases). Sequencing was performed on PBMCs. CDR3 loop: CASSQLQGEQYF. CDR3 coding DNA: TGTGCCAGCAGCCAGTTACAGGGAGAGCAGTACTTC.